What follows are 19 T cell receptor beta chains derived from one specimen sequenced in a study of HIV-infected patients and healthy controls. From the 5' RACE reads, TCRdb called clonotypes with MiXCR, one entry per CDR3 protein. The table lists about 67,000 distinct CDR3 sequences, 15% to 20% of them singletons. The sample taken for sequencing was CD4+ T cells from blood. These receptors were collected from a human donor in good health.

This clonotype was counted between two and nine times. The chain combines TRBV6-5 with TRBJ2-1; D is tentatively TRBD1 or TRBD2 (5 bases each). In germline, CDR1 is MNHEY, CDR2 SVGAGI. V shed 8 bases and J shed 2 bases, with 13 bases lying between them. This CDR3 contains 14 residues. CDR3 coding DNA: TGTGCCAGCCCCGACCCGGGGCCCTACAATGAGCAGTTCTTC. It encodes CASPDPGPYNEQFF.

This clonotype was detected a few times. The chain joins TRBV30 to TRBJ1-1; the D is unclear. The CDR3 is made up of 14 amino acids. The V gene's germline CDR1 is GTSNPN and CDR2 SVGIG (reference sequence). The ends were cut back, 2 bases at V and 1 base at J, with 11 bases in the middle. The CDR3 coding sequence is TGTGCCTGGAGTAAGGTGACACCGAACACTGAAGCTTTCTTT. Amino acid sequence: CAWSKVTPNTEAFF.

Many counts were recorded for this clonotype. The rearrangement links TRBV12-3 or TRBV12-4 to TRBJ2-6; 8 bases align to TRBD1. This CDR3 region has 18 residues. V was pared by 3 bases and J by 2 bases, with 9 bases of the junction left unmatched. The CDR3 nucleotides are TGTGCCAGCAGTTTCGGGTCAGGGGGCACTGCTGGGGCCAACGTCCTGACTTTC. The encoded protein is CASSFGSGGTAGANVLTF.

This clonotype has just a few counts. J is TRBJ1-1 and V is TRBV7-6; D perhaps matches TRBD1 (5 bases). There are 14 residues in the CDR3. V lost 6 bases and J lost 1, with 12 bases in between. Germline loops: CDR1 SGHVS, CDR2 FNYEAQ. CDR3 sequence (DNA): TGTGCCAGCAGGAAAGACAGTGGGAACACTGAAGCTTTCTTT. Translated, it gives CASRKDSGNTEAFF.

Remarks on this clonotype: The junction does not match germline at one end; this may be a read error. The chain combines TRBV4-3 with TRBJ2-7; TRBD2 matches 7 bases. This CDR3 spans 15 amino acids. Germline CDR1 is LGHNA and CDR2 is YSLEER. The CDR3 DNA reads TGCGCCACCAGCCGGAAATCCGGGACTACCTACGAGCAGTACTTC. It is translated as CATSRKSGTTYEQYF.

This clonotype was observed once. This chain links TRBV19 with TRBJ1-5, with D uncertain. Germline-derived CDR1 and CDR2 are LNHDA and SQIVND (reference sequence). V lost 2 bases and J 7 bases, leaving 6 bases between the germline ends. The CDR3 sequence is 12 residues long. Here the CDR3 DNA reads TGTGCCAGTAGTATAATGTCCCAGCCCCAGCATTTT. The encoded protein is CASSIMSQPQHF.

The sample holds many counts of this clonotype. This chain uses TRBV7-2 with TRBJ1-1, with D uncertain. Germline V gene lookup returns CDR1 SGHTA and CDR2 FQGNSA. The CDR3 runs to 12 residues. V lost 2 bases to trimming and J lost 9 bases, with 10 bases between them. The CDR3 loop is CASSLIQSQAFF. For the CDR3, the DNA is TGTGCCAGCAGCTTAATACAATCTCAAGCTTTCTTT.

There are many counts of this clonotype. The J gene is TRBJ1-2, the V gene TRBV2; D not certain. Germline-derived CDR1 and CDR2 are SNHLY and FYNNEI. The ends were cut back, 1 base at V and 6 bases at J, with 9 bases in the middle. This CDR3 is 13 amino acids long. CDR3 loop: CASSEVRGNGYTF. DNA of the CDR3: TGTGCCAGCAGTGAAGTTCGCGGGAATGGCTACACCTTC.

In its sample, this clonotype was seen many times. This chain connects TRBV25-1 to TRBJ2-7; unclear D gene. CDR1 is MGHDK and CDR2 is SYGVNS in the germline V gene. This CDR3 is 12 amino acids long. The V gene lost 1 base and the J gene lost 3 bases, with 4 bases spanning the gap. CDR3 DNA: TGTGCCAGCAGTGAATGGGGCTACGAGCAGTACTTC. As protein: CASSEWGYEQYF.

In this sample, this clonotype turned up a few times. The V gene is TRBV19, the J gene TRBJ1-1; D gene uncertain. V was shortened by 3 bases and J by 0 bases, with 8 bases between the two germline ends. Germline CDR1 LNHDA, CDR2 SQIVND (reference sequence). The CDR3 contains 14 residues. The CDR3 loop reads CASSMGHLNTEAFF. The CDR3 DNA sequence: TGTGCCAGTAGTATGGGTCACTTGAACACTGAAGCTTTCTTT.

The chain recombines TRBV19 with TRBJ1-5, with D possibly being TRBD1 (6 bases). The germline V and J ends were trimmed by 8 bases and 2 bases, with 10 bases remaining between them. CDR3 length: 13 amino acids. Per the germline V gene, CDR1 is LNHDA and CDR2 is SQIVND (reference sequence). The CDR3 nucleotides are TGTGCCAGTTTCACAGGGCGCAATCAGCCCCAGCATTTT. Translating gives CASFTGRNQPQHF.

There are a few counts of this clonotype. J is TRBJ1-1 and V is TRBV4-3; D may be TRBD1 (6 bases). Between the trimmed V and J ends, which lost 2 bases and 1 base, there was a span of 11 bases. The CDR3 sequence is 15 residues long. Germline lookup yields CDR1 LGHNA and CDR2 YSLEER. CDR3 in DNA: TGCGCCAGCAGCCAAAACAGGGTTACGAACACTGAAGCTTTCTTT. It encodes CASSQNRVTNTEAFF.

V usage is TRBV24-1 and J usage is TRBJ2-3; TRBD1 matches 7 bases. With V trimmed by 7 bases and J by 1 base, 1 base remained unmatched. The germline V gene has CDR1 KGHDR and CDR2 SFDVKD. The CDR3 has 13 amino acids. In DNA, the CDR3 is TGTGCCACCAGAGGACAGGGCACAGATACGCAGTATTTT. Translation: CATRGQGTDTQYF.

This clonotype was detected a few times. The chain links TRBV20-1 to TRBJ2-5; the D is unclear. The V end lost 6 bases, the J end lost 3 bases, and 11 bases lay between the germline ends. CDR3 length equals 12 residues. Germline CDR1 and CDR2: DFQATT and SNEGSKA (reference sequence). The CDR3 DNA follows: TGCAGTGCAGGTGGTCGCAAAGAGACCCAGTACTTC. Its translation: CSAGGRKETQYF.

V usage is TRBV12-5 and J usage is TRBJ2-1; D gene uncertain. This CDR3 has 15 residues. From germline, CDR1 is LGHNT and CDR2 FRNRAP. V lost 6 bases to trimming and J lost 5 bases, with 17 bases between them. CDR3: CASGPYTETHNEQFF. Written as DNA, the CDR3 is TGTGCTAGTGGCCCATATACCGAAACTCACAATGAGCAGTTCTTC.

This clonotype was detected only a few times. The rearrangement uses TRBV28 and TRBJ1-2; D is unclear. The V and J ends lost 8 bases and 3 bases respectively, with 10 bases between them. CDR1 is MDHEN, CDR2 SYDVKM, per germline. The CDR3 spans 12 residues. The chain's CDR3 is CASSALYYGYTF. CDR3 DNA: TGTGCCAGCTCAGCCCTCTACTATGGCTACACCTTC.

The table lists this clonotype with a few counts. This chain links TRBV10-3 with TRBJ2-3; 12 bases fit TRBD2. Unmatched junction bases numbered 6, after V lost 6 bases and J lost 2 bases. There are 16 residues in the CDR3. In germline, CDR1 is ENHRY, CDR2 SYGVKD. DNA of the CDR3: TGTGCCATCAGCCAAGGACTAGCGGGGTCCACAGATACGCAGTATTTT. This encodes CAISQGLAGSTDTQYF.

The rearrangement uses TRBV29-1 and TRBJ1-2; maybe TRBD1 (5 bases). Trimming removed 1 base at V and 10 bases at J, with 13 bases between. The germline V gene has CDR1 SQVTM and CDR2 ANQGSEA. The CDR3 loop spans 12 amino acids. The CDR3 region is CSVEGAGPAYTF. As DNA, the CDR3 is TGCAGCGTTGAAGGAGCAGGGCCTGCCTACACCTTC.

This clonotype came up a few times. This chain links TRBV18 with TRBJ1-1; D ambiguous. There are 14 residues in the CDR3. Germline assignment: CDR1 KGHSH and CDR2 LQKENI. The V gene lost 5 bases and the J gene lost 1 base, with 11 bases spanning the gap. The CDR3, as DNA: TGTGCCAGCTCAACATTGGACGCGAACACTGAAGCTTTCTTT. It codes for CASSTLDANTEAFF.